Listed below are T cell receptor beta chains from one sample, sequenced in a study of T cells in Graves' hyperthyroidism and ophthalmopathy. TCRdb re-called the multiplex PCR reads through MiXCR, storing one row per CDR3 protein. The sample lists 600,000 to 650,000 distinct CDR3 sequences; around 20% were seen once. The specimen sequenced was blood. These receptors originate from a man aged 25-40 years with Graves' ophthalmopathy. The CDR3 runs from the conserved cysteine through the conserved F or W.

J: TRBJ2-1
V: TRBV10-3
CDR3: CAISEFRQGLAGVNEQFF

J: TRBJ2-5
V: TRBV4-1
CDR3: CASSRMGLVQETQYF

J: TRBJ2-5
V: TRBV10-3
CDR3: CAISEVDRGKQETQYF

J: TRBJ2-3
V: TRBV6-1
CDR3: CASSTRHAVTDTQYF

J: TRBJ2-5
V: TRBV6-1
CDR3: CASTSSGTSGSGRETQYF

J: TRBJ2-1
V: TRBV6-9
CDR3: CASSYSNSGSHNEQFF

J: TRBJ1-4
V: TRBV2
CDR3: CATPGPRNEKLFF

J: TRBJ1-2
V: TRBV6-2/TRBV6-3
CDR3: CASSKFQKGLEGYTF

J: TRBJ2-5
V: TRBV5-1
CDR3: CASGLARSSGNQETQYF

J: TRBJ2-1
V: TRBV7-8
CDR3: CASSPLGARGHNEQFF

J: TRBJ2-1
V: TRBV27
CDR3: CASSSGHQGHEQFF

J: TRBJ1-5
V: TRBV20-1
CDR3: CSARGQGDQPQHF

J: -
V: TRBV7-9
CDR3: CASSSSSSYNEQYF

J: TRBJ2-2
V: TRBV20-1
CDR3: CSARVGTGVGELFF

J: TRBJ1-2
V: TRBV11-2
CDR3: CASSLADRGGYGYTF

J: TRBJ1-5
V: TRBV6-1
CDR3: CASSEVRTRNQPQHF

J: TRBJ2-3
V: TRBV7-3
CDR3: CASSPGQGIGTDTQYF

J: TRBJ1-2
V: TRBV12-3/TRBV12-4
CDR3: CASSLVHRVDGYTF

J: TRBJ2-7
V: TRBV2
CDR3: CASSDLATFAEQYF

J: TRBJ2-7
V: TRBV6-2/TRBV6-3
CDR3: CASARSYEQYF

J: TRBJ2-1
V: TRBV28
CDR3: CASSKAGLAGGNEQFF

J: TRBJ2-1
V: TRBV18
CDR3: CASSRASGGYNEQFF

J: TRBJ2-6
V: TRBV2
CDR3: CASTGLDSGANVLTF

J: TRBJ2-7
V: TRBV7-2
CDR3: CASSLDGGWGEQYF

J: TRBJ2-1
V: TRBV5-1
CDR3: CASCISAGTYNEQFF

J: TRBJ2-1
V: TRBV7-8
CDR3: CASSPRLLAREGGYNEQFF

J: TRBJ2-7
V: TRBV6-5
CDR3: CASSYGETYEQYF

J: TRBJ2-5
V: TRBV20-1
CDR3: CSARLPESQETQYF

J: TRBJ1-1
V: TRBV6-1
CDR3: CASSGVQGIGHFSEAFF

J: TRBJ1-2
V: TRBV6-1
CDR3: CAIRGPQFNYGYTF

J: TRBJ2-2
V: TRBV7-9
CDR3: CASAPKLTGELFF

J: TRBJ1-3
V: TRBV5-1
CDR3: CASSQTGVSGNTIYF

J: TRBJ2-7
V: TRBV11-2
CDR3: CASSLEPSGNYEQYF

J: TRBJ2-1
V: TRBV28
CDR3: CASSRERAYNEQFF

J: TRBJ2-7
V: TRBV5-6
CDR3: CASSKDRSYEQYF

J: TRBJ1-5
V: TRBV27
CDR3: CASSARQGSNNQPQHF

J: TRBJ1-5
V: TRBV20-1
CDR3: CSAGFPGVGIQPQHF

J: TRBJ1-1
V: TRBV28
CDR3: CASSSEGVGGTEAFF

J: TRBJ2-3
V: TRBV28
CDR3: CASRGLRDYTQYF

J: TRBJ1-5
V: TRBV7-2
CDR3: CASSLSRGLGQPQHF

J: TRBJ2-5
V: TRBV2
CDR3: CASRAGGEQTQYF

J: TRBJ2-5
V: TRBV20-1
CDR3: CSAHWGGGRETQYF

J: TRBJ2-1
V: TRBV28
CDR3: CASSSTNWGSYNEQFF

J: TRBJ1-1
V: TRBV20-1
CDR3: CSARVPGQGRMTEAFF

J: TRBJ1-2
V: TRBV28
CDR3: CASSIPGKAVDYGYTF

J: TRBJ2-4
V: TRBV9
CDR3: CASSVTSRHLNNIQYF

J: TRBJ2-7
V: TRBV18
CDR3: CASSPAGAYEQYF

J: TRBJ2-2
V: TRBV7-2
CDR3: CASSLGTTIGELFF

J: TRBJ1-1
V: TRBV18
CDR3: CASSLRTEGTEAFF

J: TRBJ1-1
V: TRBV14
CDR3: CASSQITGQGTEAFF

J: TRBJ2-1
V: TRBV2
CDR3: CASSRLAYNEQFF

J: TRBJ1-4
V: TRBV7-9
CDR3: CASSGGGHLNEKLFF

J: TRBJ2-7
V: TRBV11-2
CDR3: CASSLFTDEQYF

J: TRBJ2-2
V: TRBV12-3/TRBV12-4
CDR3: CASSRTSGKSNTGELFF

J: TRBJ2-5
V: TRBV28
CDR3: CASSPFGTIRETQYF

J: TRBJ2-1
V: TRBV19
CDR3: CASSIGVWHEQFF

J: TRBJ2-1
V: TRBV12-3/TRBV12-4
CDR3: CASRTRAGGPPEQFF

J: TRBJ2-7
V: TRBV11-2
CDR3: CASSKTGDEQYF

J: TRBJ1-1
V: TRBV29-1
CDR3: CSVVALLGGGENTEAFF

J: TRBJ1-1
V: TRBV2
CDR3: CASSEEQFTEAFF